This section outlines one T cell receptor beta chain sequence together with its context. Antigen unknown. CDR3 length: 15 amino acids. V gave up 6 bases and J gave up 1 base; unmatched junction bases: 7. The data stem from a study of T cells in Graves' hyperthyroidism and ophthalmopathy. RNA transcripts provided the source from which TCR beta CDR3 regions were amplified. First-round RT-PCR of the TCR CDR3 relied on the HTBI primer set. A single record per CDR3 protein comes from TCRdb applying MiXCR to the multiplex PCR reads. The sample has some 500,000 distinct CDR3 sequences; around an eighth are singletons. Study observations and caveats: Peripheral blood also featured most of the thyroid clonotypes expanded above 0.001.

Material for sequencing was blood. The V call is TRBV12-3 or TRBV12-4, the J call TRBJ2-3; 7 bases line up with TRBD2. The origin of this receptor is a young woman with Graves' hyperthyroidism. This CDR3 reads CASSPIREGTDTQYF. The CDR3 nucleotides are TGTGCCAGCAGCCCAATCCGGGAGGGCACAGATACGCAGTATTTT.